This T cell receptor beta chain stems from a study of cytomegalovirus exposure and HLA in healthy donors. Germline V gene sequence: CDR1 MGHDK, CDR2 SYGVNS. This CDR3 is 15 amino acids long. Losses at the gene ends were 3 bases for V and 2 bases for J; bases not matched to a gene: 4. TCRdb keeps only in-frame clones here, not all; method: immunoSEQ multiplex PCR. The sample consists of some 170,000 clones, approximately 96% of them appearing once. Sequencing used PBMCs. The chain is built from TRBV25-1 and TRBJ1-2, with 9 positions matching TRBD1. This TCR derives from a woman aged 18 to 35 in good health and CMV-seronegative. CDR3 sequence (DNA): TGTGCCAGCAGTGACACAGGGACAGGGAACTATGGCTACACCTTC. Encoded protein: CASSDTGTGNYGYTF.